The TCR beta chain under discussion was sequenced for a study of T cell repertoires in cytomegalovirus infection. TCRdb redid the calling of the reads with MiXCR, one entry per CDR3 protein. The repertoire holds hundreds of thousands of distinct CDR3 sequences, with approximately 11% as singletons. There are 15 residues in the CDR3. Germline V lookup: CDR1 MNHEY, CDR2 SMNVEV (reference sequence). V dropped 1 base and J dropped 2 bases, with 9 bases sitting between them. The chain links TRBV27 to TRBJ1-5; D gene ambiguous. The source of this sequence is a human donor in good health (CMV status not recorded). Some clones in this sample may be carry-over from other donors' samples. The sequencing input was PBMCs. The CDR3 nucleotides are TGTGCCAGCAGTTTATTTGCCGTAGGCAATCAGCCCCAGCATTTT. It encodes CASSLFAVGNQPQHF.